This entry concerns a single TCR beta chain. From cryopreserved PBMCs came 2 to 2.5 micrograms of genomic DNA used for TCR beta libraries. V lost 7 bases and J lost 1, with 16 bases in between. The CDR3 length is 15 residues. Germline-derived CDR1 and CDR2 are SGHAT and FQNNGV. The sample belongs to a study of cytotoxic CD8 clonotypes in ibrutinib-treated CLL. Method: immunoSEQ multiplex PCR; TCRdb's copy keeps in-frame clones and lacks some. The sample carries about 63,000 clones, over 60% recorded once. This chain links TRBV11-2 with TRBJ1-1; D is unclear. The sequence was obtained from a human donor with chronic lymphocytic leukemia. The sample here was PBMCs, taken after 12 months of ibrutinib treatment. The CDR3 reads CASTPLKGKNTEAFF. The CDR3 bases are TGTGCCAGCACCCCCTTAAAGGGTAAGAACACTGAAGCTTTCTTT. The full variable domain, completed using reference TRBV11-2 and TRBJ1-1, is EAGVAQSPRYKIIEKRQSVAFWCNPISGHATLYWYQQILGQGPKLLIQFQNNGVVDDSQLPKDRFSAERLKGVDSTLKIQPAKLEDSAVYLCASTPLKGKNTEAFFGQGTRLTVV.